The rows below give T cell receptor beta chains drawn from one sample of a study of T cell responses to AZD1222 COVID-19 vaccine. Produced via immunoSEQ multiplex PCR; TCRdb's table is partial and in-frame only. The data contain under 200,000 clones, approximately 91% of them singletons. The sample here was peripheral blood, taken on day 0 of AZD1222 vaccination. These receptors all come from an adult in good health. Both conserved end residues are part of each CDR3. The D gene is left open where the match is weak. The size entry is marked missing in some rows and otherwise reads once, few, many or a size class.

V: TRBV7-6; D: TRBD2; size: NA; J: TRBJ2-1; CDR3: CASSLASGVGYEQFF; DNA: TGTGCCAGCAGCTTAGCTAGCGGGGTGGGCTATGAGCAGTTCTTC
V: TRBV21-1; D: NA; size: NA; J: TRBJ2-7; CDR3: CANRTSGNPQYF; DNA: TGTGCCAACCGGACTAGCGGGAACCCCCAGTACTTC
V: TRBV2; D: NA; size: NA; J: TRBJ1-5; CDR3: CASSGDQPQHF; DNA: TGTGCCAGCAGTGGAGATCAGCCCCAGCATTTT
V: TRBV5-8; D: NA; size: NA; J: TRBJ1-1; CDR3: CASSFDGNTEAFF; DNA: TGTGCCAGCAGCTTTGACGGGAACACTGAAGCTTTCTTT
V: TRBV7-9; D: NA; size: NA; J: TRBJ2-1; CDR3: CASRPNTRDSYTSSEQFF; DNA: TGTGCCAGCAGACCTAATACCAGGGACTCATACACGAGCAGTGAGCAGTTCTTC
V: TRBV12-3/TRBV12-4; D: NA; size: NA; J: TRBJ1-3; CDR3: CASNRGGGNTIYF; DNA: TGTGCCAGCAACAGAGGCGGAGGGAACACCATATATTTT
V: TRBV7-2; D: NA; size: NA; J: TRBJ1-4; CDR3: CASSFQVNPNEKLFF; DNA: TGTGCCAGCAGCTTCCAGGTGAATCCGAATGAAAAACTGTTTTTT
V: TRBV11-2; D: TRBD2; size: NA; J: TRBJ2-2; CDR3: CASSLEGTSGFTGELFF; DNA: TGTGCCAGCAGCTTAGAAGGGACTAGCGGATTCACCGGGGAGCTGTTTTTT
V: TRBV10-3; D: NA; size: NA; J: TRBJ1-6; CDR3: CAISEGRDRNLWNSPLHF; DNA: TGTGCCATCAGTGAAGGGAGAGACAGGAACCTATGGAATTCACCCCTCCACTTT
V: TRBV19; D: TRBD1; size: NA; J: TRBJ1-6; CDR3: CASTSSVMMQTGLGSYNSPLHF; DNA: TGTGCCAGTACTTCCTCAGTTATGATGCAGACAGGGCTAGGTTCCTATAATTCACCCCTCCACTTT
V: TRBV20-1; D: NA; size: NA; J: TRBJ2-1; CDR3: CSASGESGGPYNEQFF; DNA: TGCAGTGCTAGTGGGGAATCTGGGGGTCCCTACAATGAGCAGTTCTTC
V: TRBV9; D: TRBD1; size: NA; J: TRBJ2-1; CDR3: CASSSWTGKDEQFF; DNA: TGTGCCAGCAGCTCTTGGACAGGGAAGGATGAGCAGTTCTTC
V: TRBV24-1; D: NA; size: once; J: TRBJ1-2; CDR3: CATSDHGPHNGGYTF; DNA: TGTGCCACCAGTGATCACGGGCCACACAACGGGGGCTACACCTTC
V: TRBV7-6; D: TRBD1; size: NA; J: TRBJ2-7; CDR3: CASSPASGQGDYEQYF; DNA: TGTGCCAGCAGCCCCGCCTCCGGACAGGGGGACTACGAGCAGTACTTC
V: TRBV29-1; D: NA; size: NA; J: TRBJ1-4; CDR3: CSGSRGLPTNEKLFF; DNA: TGCAGCGGAAGCAGGGGTCTACCAACTAATGAAAAACTGTTTTTT
V: TRBV5-4; D: NA; size: NA; J: TRBJ2-3; CDR3: CASSSGSTDTQYF; DNA: TGTGCCAGCAGCTCCGGGAGCACAGATACGCAGTATTTT
V: TRBV29-1; D: TRBD2; size: NA; J: TRBJ2-1; CDR3: CSVEGRLAGGNEQFF; DNA: TGCAGCGTTGAAGGGAGACTAGCGGGAGGTAATGAGCAGTTCTTC
V: TRBV7-2; D: NA; size: NA; J: TRBJ1-1; CDR3: CASSLWGKAFF; DNA: TGTGCCAGCAGCTTGTGGGGCAAAGCTTTCTTT
V: TRBV30; D: TRBD1; size: NA; J: TRBJ2-7; CDR3: CACILQGREQYF; DNA: TGTGCCTGCATATTACAGGGGCGAGAGCAGTACTTC
V: TRBV6-2/TRBV6-3; D: NA; size: NA; J: TRBJ2-1; CDR3: CASSPDSYNEQFF; DNA: TGTGCCAGCAGCCCTGACTCCTACAATGAGCAGTTCTTC
V: TRBV19; D: TRBD1; size: NA; J: TRBJ1-2; CDR3: CASSPRDSHGYTF; DNA: TGTGCCAGTAGTCCAAGGGACAGCCATGGCTACACCTTC